The clone carrying this T cell receptor beta chain was seen more than once but under ten times. The data originate from a study of blood T cell repertoires in COVID-19. Study-wide background: Material from acute and convalescent COVID-19 was sourced from the United States, Italy and Spain. Sample material is recorded as cDNA or gDNA derived from T cells, B-cell-depleted T cells, or PBMCs.

Per the original methods: The authors estimated nucleated cell counts from reference gene primer amplification. This table comes from immunoSEQ multiplex PCR, and its TCRdb copy is limited to in-frame clones, with some not included. The DNA was the basis for D and trimming; V, J and clone size are from that table. The repertoire holds 100,000 to 150,000 clones, approximately 80% seen once, with about 4% in the top ten. The germline V and J ends were trimmed by 0 bases and 5 bases, with 7 bases remaining between them. The length of the CDR3 is 13 residues. CDR1 and CDR2 from the germline V gene are GTSNPN and SVGIG (reference sequence).

Sequenced material: peripheral blood. The source is a woman between 45 and 65 years old with acute or convalescent COVID-19. The chain recombines TRBV30 with TRBJ2-2, with unresolved D. The CDR3 spells CAWSVLSTGELFF. In DNA, the CDR3 is TGTGCCTGGAGTGTACTGTCTACCGGGGAGCTGTTTTTT.